What follows describes a single TCR beta chain. This receptor's antigen is unknown. The cohort was made up of about 670 healthy bone marrow donors. At the time of sampling, all cohort members were nominally healthy, though unrecorded immune exposures were likely present. The donor was CMV seronegative and was included in the group of several hundred seronegative cohort members. A peripheral blood sample was provided by each donor, and peripheral blood mononuclear cells were used for TCR beta sequencing. Genomic DNA was extracted from the blood cell samples with the Qiagen DNeasy Blood Extraction Kit. Its CDR3 holds 14 amino acids, cysteine through phenylalanine. Of all the DNA, just the CDR3 is kept, 42 bases in frame from base 1. V and J are trimmed by 4 bases and 4 bases, and the gene matches miss 4 bases of the junction. CDR1 and CDR2 are read off the germline V gene (reference sequence) as GTSNPN and SVGIG.

This entry is derived from a study of cytomegalovirus exposure and HLA in healthy donors (dated by TCRdb to about 2017). Context from the whole study: In an earlier analysis of several hundred of the donors, 250 to 350 Gb of sequence data and some 120 million unique TCR beta sequences from about 190 million T cells were reported. Approximately 300 gigabases of sequencing data and 80 million or so unique TCR sequences were included in an early release covering around 650 HLA-typed donors. Of the roughly 400 genotyped donors, roughly 80% fell in the genetic ancestry cluster associated with self-reported Caucasian donors. The study was designed to test whether signatures of past pathogen exposure could be identified by cataloging public T cell receptors. The study used immunosequencing to profile the T cell repertoires of some 600 subjects and linked those repertoires to cytomegalovirus serostatus. A separate validation cohort of about 110 different subjects was used in addition to the roughly 620-subject first cohort. To predict cytomegalovirus infection status, the study combined high-throughput TCR immunosequencing, statistical association of individual TCRs with disease status, and machine learning. A later analysis re-examined previously published TCR beta repertoires from 500 to 700 donors and added high-resolution HLA genotyping to investigate patterns of TCR occurrence. Rather than using new phenotypic data, the later analysis identified candidate immune exposures from TCR beta sequences and from how often those sequences occurred across donors. An earlier analysis of about 620 of the donors applied high-throughput TCR beta sequencing to assess whether each TCR beta V gene segment acted as functional or pseudogenic. Donor age, sex, ethnicity and CMV serostatus were compiled together with the repertoire data. A later genetic analysis used genome-wide SNP genotypes for about 55% of the 666 donors, treating that subset as a discovery cohort. All discovery cohort repertoires had been generated using a single sequencing platform. Both class I and class II loci were covered by HLA typing, at four-digit resolution. Typing coverage varied by locus: roughly 629-640 donors for A, B, C, DRB1 and DQB1; approximately 560 for DQA1; approximately 610 for DPA1; around 490 for DPB1. Four or five DR-DQ haplotypes were handled as single units for association and clustering because linkage in the cohort was strong. On average, 235,054 unique TCR beta nucleotide sequences were sequenced per donor among 398 genotyped donors of the cohort, with about 17% of those sequences being non-productive.

Library creation used the immunoSEQ multiplex PCR assay. A mixture of 60 forward primers for TCR Vbeta segments and 13 reverse primers for TCR Jbeta segments was used in the multiplex PCR. The CDR3 region of rearranged TCR beta genes was amplified from genomic DNA by a multiplex PCR assay. The Illumina HiSeq System was used to sequence the amplified TCR beta libraries as 87-base-pair reads. The authors' pipeline ran thus. Across the roughly 670 repertoires, a later analysis counted about 81 million unique TCR beta chains, approximately 12 million of which were shared by at least two donors. To remove PCR and sequencing errors, raw reads were error-corrected and collapsed into unique sequences using a nearest-neighbor algorithm that merged closely related sequences. To assign V, D and J gene segments, CDR3 sequences were aligned to IMGT reference sequences. Each retained sequence needed at least a six-nucleotide match to both a V gene segment and a J gene segment. Rearrangements were classified as productive when the CDR3 lacked stop codons and remained in frame with V and J, and all other rearrangements were classified as non-productive. CDR3 was defined by IMGT convention, running from the second conserved V-encoded cysteine to the conserved J-encoded phenylalanine. The earlier analysis of approximately 500 of the donors excluded sequences that lacked an unambiguous match to a single V gene segment. An earlier analysis of 550 to 650 of the donors classified V segments as functional when productive rearrangements were above 56.7% and as segregating when the standard deviation between donors was above 5%. A statistical classification framework was built for diagnosing cytomegalovirus status from the catalog of TCR beta chain sequences. In a later analysis, V and J genes were assigned by comparing TCR nucleotide sequences against IMGT/GENE-DB human TR gene sequences. A later analysis assigned CDR3 sequences and most-parsimonious VDJ recombination scenarios with the TCRdist pipeline. In a later analysis, each TCR beta chain was defined by its CDR3 amino acid sequence together with its V-gene family, and reads lacking a unique V-gene family were excluded. To address suspected cross-contamination and a sequencing artifact, a later analysis removed roughly 580 highly shared, low-generation-probability nucleotide sequences. In a later analysis, a clonal expansion index was calculated for each public chain from normalized within-repertoire ranks of inferred template counts. A later analysis computed generation probabilities with a VDJ recombination model fitted to out-of-frame rearrangements, and checked the results against IGoR. In a later analysis, hypergeometric tests were used to score TCR-TCR, TCR-HLA and TCR-CMV co-occurrence, with a repertoire-size bias correction applied to TCR pairs. In a later analysis, false discovery rates were estimated by permuting HLA or CMV assignments 20 times. A later analysis grouped co-occurring TCRs with DBSCAN, adding TCRdist sequence similarity when clustering within HLA-allele-positive subsets. Repertoires with fewer than 30,000 or more than 120,000 public chains were left out of co-occurrence clustering, as were five repertoires with anomalous nucleotide sharing. TCRdb mirrors the immuneACCESS table, restricted to in-frame sequences. Some clones are absent from its copies; in checked studies, under half trace to an unresolved V gene, and the reason for the others is unknown. That table supplies the V and J calls and clone size; D and trimming were determined from the DNA. The sample's table lists a count of 150,000 to 200,000 clones. The top ten clones comprise approximately 6.5% of the sample.

Results the study describes overall, beyond this receptor: Linkage disequilibrium might explain the correlated functional status among segregating V segments, but an unknown experimental factor could not be excluded. In both the original and validation cohorts, the classifier was reported to diagnose cytomegalovirus status with high specificity and sensitivity. The only immune exposure information available for the cohort was CMV serostatus. HLA typing was unavailable for some donors at each locus, so association tests used only the typed subset. In a later genetic analysis, a missense DCLRE1C variant was associated with V-gene and J-gene trimming of TCR beta chains, and the association was replicated in an independent cohort. A further reported finding was that TCR beta sequences accurately predicted the HLA-A and HLA-B alleles for most subjects in the first cohort. According to a later analysis, TCR association rates differed among HLA loci, with DRB1 alleles showing the most associated TCRs and HLA-C alleles showing the fewest. Sequencing depth was assumed to be roughly uniform across donors in the presence/absence analyses, though that assumption may not hold. In a later analysis, HLA-associated TCR beta chains were found to be more clonally expanded and to have lower generation probabilities than equally common non-associated chains. In this cohort, only TCR beta chains were sequenced, and detectable features were limited by the absence of alpha or paired-chain data. The authors suggested that the approach could potentially be extended to other disease states and immunological phenotypes. According to a later genetic analysis, donors in an Asian-associated ancestry cluster had fewer N-insertions in productive TCRs than the approximately 610-donor mean. Because counts were too low, some 17 rarely observed V segments, including chromosome 9 orphons, were excluded from the earlier analysis of some 540 of the donors. A later analysis reported that several top co-occurrence clusters appeared linked to parvovirus B19, influenza, CMV and Epstein-Barr virus. A total of 150 or so TCR beta chains were listed by the study as associated with cytomegalovirus. When HLA alleles, especially DR and DQ, strongly co-occurred, attributing TCR associations to individual alleles was difficult. Some IMGT-functional V segments, including TRBV6-2 and TRBV6-3, could not be distinguished by the 87-base-pair reads and were therefore excluded. In a later analysis, most CMV-associated TCR beta chains were found to appear HLA-restricted, with HLA associations seemingly driven largely by CMV exposure. A few of the identified cytomegalovirus-associated TCR beta chains were confirmed in vitro to be specific for cytomegalovirus antigens. While some public TCRs were present in many individuals, most TCR sequences turned up only very rarely across donors. In an earlier analysis of over 550 of the donors, most TCR beta V segments were observed in productive rearrangements about 90% or about 30% of the time, broadly matching IMGT annotations. Specific HLA alleles were associated with some 15,000 TCR beta sequences at a false discovery rate of 0.05 in a later analysis. A group of highly shared sequence variants was considered likely to be a technical artifact of the sequencing pipeline.

The receptor was derived from a man in his thirties or forties in good health and CMV-seronegative. The chain is made from TRBV30 and TRBJ2-7, and TRBD2 aligns with 13 junction nucleotides. Sequenced material: PBMCs. In nucleotide form, the sequence is TGTGCCTGGACGCGGACTAGCGGGAGTTACGAGCAGTACTTC. This sequence encodes CAWTRTSGSYEQYF. Where the CDR3 stops, the reference TRBV30 and TRBJ2-7 genes take over; the full variable domain is SQTIHQWPATLVQPVGSPLSLECTVEGTSNPNLYWYRQAAGRGLQLLFYSVGIGQISSEVPQNLSASRPQDRQFILSSKKLLLSDSGFYLCAWTRTSGSYEQYFGPGTRLTVT.